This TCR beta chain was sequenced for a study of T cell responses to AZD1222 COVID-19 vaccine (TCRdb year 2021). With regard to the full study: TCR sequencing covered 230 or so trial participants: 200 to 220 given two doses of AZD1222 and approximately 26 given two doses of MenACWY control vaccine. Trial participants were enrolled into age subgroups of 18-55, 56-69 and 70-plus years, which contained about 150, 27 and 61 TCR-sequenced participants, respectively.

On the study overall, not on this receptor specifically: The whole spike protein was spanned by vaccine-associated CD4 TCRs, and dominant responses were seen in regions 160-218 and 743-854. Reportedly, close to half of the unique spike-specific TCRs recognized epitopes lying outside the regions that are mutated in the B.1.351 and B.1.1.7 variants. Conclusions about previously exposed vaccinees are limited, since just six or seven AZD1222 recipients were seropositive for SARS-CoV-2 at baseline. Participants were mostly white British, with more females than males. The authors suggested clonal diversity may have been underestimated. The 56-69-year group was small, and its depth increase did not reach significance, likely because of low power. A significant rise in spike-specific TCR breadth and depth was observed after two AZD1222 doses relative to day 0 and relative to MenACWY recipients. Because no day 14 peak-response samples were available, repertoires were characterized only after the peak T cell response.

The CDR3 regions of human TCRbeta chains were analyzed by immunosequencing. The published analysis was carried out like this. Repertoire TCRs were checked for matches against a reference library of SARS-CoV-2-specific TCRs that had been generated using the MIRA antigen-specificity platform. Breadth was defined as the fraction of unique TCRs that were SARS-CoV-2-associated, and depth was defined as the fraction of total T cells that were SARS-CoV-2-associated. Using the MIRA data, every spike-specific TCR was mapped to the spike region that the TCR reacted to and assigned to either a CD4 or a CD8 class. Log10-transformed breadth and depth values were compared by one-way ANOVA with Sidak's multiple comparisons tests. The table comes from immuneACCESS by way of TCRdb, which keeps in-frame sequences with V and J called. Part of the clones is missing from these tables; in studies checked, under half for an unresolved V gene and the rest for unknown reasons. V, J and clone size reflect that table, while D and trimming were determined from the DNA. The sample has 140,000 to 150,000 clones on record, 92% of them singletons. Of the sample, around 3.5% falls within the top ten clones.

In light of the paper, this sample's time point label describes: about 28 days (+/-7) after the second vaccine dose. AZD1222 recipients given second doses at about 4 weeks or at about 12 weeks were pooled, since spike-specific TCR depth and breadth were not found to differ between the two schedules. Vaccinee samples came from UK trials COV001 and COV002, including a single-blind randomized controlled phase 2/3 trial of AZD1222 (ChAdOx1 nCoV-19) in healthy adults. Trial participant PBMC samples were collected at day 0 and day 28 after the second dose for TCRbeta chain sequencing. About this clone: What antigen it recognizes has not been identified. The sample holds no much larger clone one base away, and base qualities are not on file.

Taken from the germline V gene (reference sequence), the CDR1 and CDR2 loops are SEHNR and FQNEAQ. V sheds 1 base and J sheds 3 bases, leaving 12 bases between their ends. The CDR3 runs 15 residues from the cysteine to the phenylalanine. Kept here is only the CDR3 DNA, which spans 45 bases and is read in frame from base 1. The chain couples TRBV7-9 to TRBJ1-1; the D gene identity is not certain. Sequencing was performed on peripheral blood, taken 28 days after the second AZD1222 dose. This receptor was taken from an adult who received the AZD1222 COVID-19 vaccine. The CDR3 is CASSLDRSTHTEAFF. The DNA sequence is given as TGTGCCAGCAGCTTAGATCGTTCCACGCACACTGAAGCTTTCTTT.